A selection of T cell receptor beta chains follows, all from one sample in a study of vaccination effects on CD4 cells after COVID-19. Their antigen targets remain unknown. The protocol was immunoSEQ multiplex PCR, while the TCRdb copy is restricted to in-frame clones and leaves out a portion. The data show tens of thousands of clones, with around 66% seen just once and roughly 10% held by the top ten. Sequencing was performed on CD4+ T cells from PBMCs cultured with HCoV-229E spike peptides, taken before COVID-19 vaccination. The receptors here all came from a human donor who received a COVID-19 vaccine. CDR3s include the opening cysteine and the closing phenylalanine or tryptophan. Fields, in order: J gene, D gene, V gene, CDR3 DNA, CDR3 protein. The D gene is left open where the match is weak.

J gene: TRBJ2-2
D gene: NA
V gene: TRBV12-3/TRBV12-4
CDR3 DNA: TGTGCCAGCAGTTTAACCACTCTAGGGGAGCTGTTTTTT
CDR3 protein: CASSLTTLGELFF

J gene: TRBJ2-7
D gene: TRBD2
V gene: TRBV7-9
CDR3 DNA: TGTGCCAGCAGCTTATTTGCGACTAGCGGGAGCTCCTACGAGCAGTACTTC
CDR3 protein: CASSLFATSGSSYEQYF

J gene: TRBJ1-1
D gene: NA
V gene: TRBV12-3/TRBV12-4
CDR3 DNA: TGTGCCAGCAGTTTGAGGGGAATCACTGAAGCTTTCTTT
CDR3 protein: CASSLRGITEAFF

J gene: TRBJ2-7
D gene: NA
V gene: TRBV12-3/TRBV12-4
CDR3 DNA: TGTGCCAGCAGTACAGGGGGGGACGAGCAGTACTTC
CDR3 protein: CASSTGGDEQYF

J gene: TRBJ2-1
D gene: NA
V gene: TRBV18
CDR3 DNA: TGTGCCAGCTCACCACCGAATAATTACAATGAGCAGTTCTTC
CDR3 protein: CASSPPNNYNEQFF

J gene: TRBJ2-7
D gene: TRBD2
V gene: TRBV7-9
CDR3 DNA: TGTGCCAGCAGCCCCCGGGGGACTAGCGGGATCCCCTACGAGCAGTACTTC
CDR3 protein: CASSPRGTSGIPYEQYF

J gene: TRBJ1-2
D gene: NA
V gene: TRBV5-1
CDR3 DNA: TGCGCCAGCAGCGCATTGCGGGGGGACTATGGCTACACCTTC
CDR3 protein: CASSALRGDYGYTF

J gene: TRBJ2-1
D gene: TRBD1
V gene: TRBV6-1
CDR3 DNA: TGTGCCAGCAGTGAAGGGACAGGGGGCTACAATGAGCAGTTCTTC
CDR3 protein: CASSEGTGGYNEQFF

J gene: TRBJ2-3
D gene: NA
V gene: TRBV7-2
CDR3 DNA: TGTGCCAGCAGCCCATACGTCGGCCCAGATACGCAGTATTTT
CDR3 protein: CASSPYVGPDTQYF

J gene: TRBJ2-3
D gene: NA
V gene: TRBV11-2
CDR3 DNA: TGTGCCAGCAGCCCCGGGGTGTCGAGTATTGATACGCAGTATTTT
CDR3 protein: CASSPGVSSIDTQYF